This T cell receptor beta chain was sequenced for a study of PD-L1 blockade in urothelial cancer. Study-level background: At 3 weeks after treatment start (second dose) and again at 6 weeks, blood was analyzed. Reported median T cell count for blood samples was 130,000 to 150,000. General observations from the study: Expansion of tumor-associated blood clones at 3 weeks was greater in durable-benefit patients.

Germline CDR1 is SGDLS and CDR2 is YYNGEE. The CDR3 is 16 amino acids. Trimming pared 0 bases from V and 0 bases from J, leaving 11 bases between. Time point: peripheral blood 6 weeks after treatment start. Note on this clone: The antigen is undetermined.

Generated by immunoSEQ multiplex PCR, the TCRdb table keeps only in-frame clones and is missing some. The data show approximately 120,000 clones, approximately 85% seen once. This sequence was found in a man in his forties or fifties with urothelial cancer. The V gene is TRBV9, the J gene TRBJ2-3, with a weak D call TRBD2 (6 bases). The sequencing here drew on PBMCs, taken around atezolizumab (anti-PD-L1) treatment. The CDR3 is CASSVAPGTSTDTQYF. CDR3 bases: TGTGCCAGCAGCGTAGCTCCCGGGACTAGCACAGATACGCAGTATTTT.